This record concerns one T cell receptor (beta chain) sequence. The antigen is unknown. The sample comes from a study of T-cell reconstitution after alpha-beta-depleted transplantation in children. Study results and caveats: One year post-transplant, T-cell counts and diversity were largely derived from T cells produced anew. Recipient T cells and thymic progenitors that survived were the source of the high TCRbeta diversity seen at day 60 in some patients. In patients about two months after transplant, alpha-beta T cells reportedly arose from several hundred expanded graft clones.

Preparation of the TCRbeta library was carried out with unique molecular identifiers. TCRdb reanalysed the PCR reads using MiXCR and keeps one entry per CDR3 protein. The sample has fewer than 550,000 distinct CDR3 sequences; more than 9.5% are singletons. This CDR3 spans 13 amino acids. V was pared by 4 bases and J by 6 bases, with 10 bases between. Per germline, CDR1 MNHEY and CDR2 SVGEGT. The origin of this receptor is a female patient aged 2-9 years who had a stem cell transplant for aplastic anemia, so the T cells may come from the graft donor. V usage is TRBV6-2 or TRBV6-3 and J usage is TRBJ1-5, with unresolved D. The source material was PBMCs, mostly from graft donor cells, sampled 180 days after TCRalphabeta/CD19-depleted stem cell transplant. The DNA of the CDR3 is TGTGCCAGCAGTTCCGGCGGCACTCAGCCCCAGCATTTT. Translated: CASSSGGTQPQHF.